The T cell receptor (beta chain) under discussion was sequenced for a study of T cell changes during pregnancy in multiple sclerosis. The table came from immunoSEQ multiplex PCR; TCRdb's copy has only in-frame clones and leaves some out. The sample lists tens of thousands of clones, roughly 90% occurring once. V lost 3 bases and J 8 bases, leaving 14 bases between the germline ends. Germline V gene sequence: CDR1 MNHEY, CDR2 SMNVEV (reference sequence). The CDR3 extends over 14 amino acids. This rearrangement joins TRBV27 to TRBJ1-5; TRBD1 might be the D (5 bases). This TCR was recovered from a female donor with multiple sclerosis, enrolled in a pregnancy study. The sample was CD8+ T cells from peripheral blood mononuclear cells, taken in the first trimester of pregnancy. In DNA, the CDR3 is TGTGCCAGCAGTTTTGGTGGGGGGAGGGAGCCCCAGCATTTT. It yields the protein CASSFGGGREPQHF.